This T cell receptor (delta chain) was profiled in a study of Vδ1+ human thymocytes. As to this clone: Its target is unknown.

Study-wide results and caveats: In the thymus, TRG and TRD repertoires looked highly polyclonal with Gaussian CDR3 lengths.

RNA was extracted from the cells and then reverse transcribed. Multiplex PCR used pooled V-gene forward primers and a constant-region reverse primer to amplify CDR3s. TCRdb re-called the multiplex PCR reads using CATT. The sample shows over 45,000 delta-chain clones, roughly 15% of them seen only once. V gave up 3 bases and J gave up 0 bases; unmatched junction bases: 21. The CDR3 has 21 residues. Germline assignment: CDR1 TSWWSYY and CDR2 QGS. The sorted cells were CD3+ Vdelta1+ Vdelta2- thymocytes from alphabeta-depleted thymus. This TCR was recovered from a girl under three years old who had congenital heart surgery. Sequencing was carried out using Vdelta1+ gamma-delta thymocytes from the thymus. Subset in this sample: FACS-sorted CD3+ TCRalphabeta- TCRVdelta1+ TCRVdelta2- thymocytes. V usage is TRDV1 and J usage is TRDJ1, with 8 bases identical to TRDD3. The CDR3 is CALGELRHNHWGDLYTDKLIF. The CDR3 DNA follows: TGTGCTCTTGGGGAGCTACGACATAATCACTGGGGGGACTTGTACACCGATAAACTCATCTTT.